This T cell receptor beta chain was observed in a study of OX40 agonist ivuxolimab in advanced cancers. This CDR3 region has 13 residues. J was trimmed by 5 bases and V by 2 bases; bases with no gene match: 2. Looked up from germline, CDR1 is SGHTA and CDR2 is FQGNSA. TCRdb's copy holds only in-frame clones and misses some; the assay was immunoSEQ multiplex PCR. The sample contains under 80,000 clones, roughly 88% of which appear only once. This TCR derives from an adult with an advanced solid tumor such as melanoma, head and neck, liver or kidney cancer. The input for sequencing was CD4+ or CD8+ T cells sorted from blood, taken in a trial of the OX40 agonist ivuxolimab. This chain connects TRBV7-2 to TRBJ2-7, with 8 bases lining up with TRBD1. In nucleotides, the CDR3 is TGTGCCAGCAGCTTACAGGGGGCGGACGAGCAGTACTTC. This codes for CASSLQGADEQYF. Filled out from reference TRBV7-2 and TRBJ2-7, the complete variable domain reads GAGVSQSPSNKVTEKGKDVELRCDPISGHTALYWYRQSLGQGLEFLIYFQGNSAPDKSGLPSDRFSAERTGGSVSTLTIQRTQQEDSAVYLCASSLQGADEQYFGPGTRLTVT.